The clone carrying this T cell receptor (beta chain) was detected only a few times. These data belong to a study of blood T cell repertoires in COVID-19. Participants had their cohort set by participant-reported clinical history. V was clipped by 4 bases and J by 7 bases, with 10 bases between them. This CDR3 has 13 residues. Germline V gene data show CDR1 as SEHNR and CDR2 as FQNEAQ (reference sequence). Profiled with immunoSEQ multiplex PCR; TCRdb holds only in-frame clones, not every one. Among about 240,000 clones listed, roughly 87% were seen once. The source of this sequence is a woman between 25 and 40 years old with acute COVID-19. The sequenced sample was PBMCs or T cells enriched from blood (not recorded which). The V and J genes are TRBV7-9 and TRBJ2-2; D is perhaps TRBD1 (5 bases). CDR3 in amino acids: CASSSTVGGELFF. CDR3 bases: TGTGCCAGCAGCTCGACAGTTGGCGGGGAGCTGTTTTTT.